This T cell receptor beta chain comes out of a study of siplizumab effects on memory and regulatory T cells. Points from the study as a whole: For siplizumab cultures, the suppressive function of their proliferating Tregs was not confirmed.

Assay: immunoSEQ multiplex PCR; the TCRdb copy retains only in-frame clones and omits some. The data show about 40,000 clones, 70% to 90% seen once. In regard to this clone: Its antigen is unknown.

Between the trimmed V and J ends, which lost 6 bases and 5 bases, there was a span of 21 bases. This CDR3 is 16 amino acids long. The germline V gene encodes CDR1 SGHAT and CDR2 FQDESV (reference sequence). The sequenced sample was naive CD4+ T cells sorted from blood. The rearrangement joins TRBV11-1 to TRBJ2-3, with D tentatively TRBD1 (6 bases). The sequence was collected from a human donor in good health. Here the CDR3 reads CASSPATSRGEDTQYF. CDR3 nucleotides: TGTGCCAGCAGTCCAGCGACAAGCAGGGGCGAAGATACGCAGTATTTT.